A single sample gave rise to the 24 T cell receptor beta chains below, sequenced in a study of shared clonotypes between healthy human individuals. Sequencing used immunoSEQ multiplex PCR; TCRdb keeps in-frame clones, though not all of them. Here the sample spans a few million clones, roughly 92% being singletons. Sequenced input: naive CD4+ T cells sorted from blood. Regarding subset: CD45RA+ positively selected. The receptor set was obtained from a man between 18 and 35 years old in good health.

This chain uses TRBV6-1 with TRBJ2-6, with a possible D match to TRBD1 (6 bases). There are 18 residues in the CDR3. The V gene's germline CDR1 is MNHNS and CDR2 SASEGT. Trimming removed 3 bases from V and 0 bases from J, with 15 bases in between. The chain's CDR3 is CASSDLGAAGSGANVLTF. CDR3 bases: TGTGCCAGCAGTGATCTGGGGGCTGCCGGCTCTGGGGCCAACGTCCTGACTTTC.

The V and J genes are TRBV7-9 and TRBJ1-4; no clear D. V was clipped by 4 bases and J by 8 bases, with 17 bases between them. The CDR3 covers 15 residues. Germline lookup yields CDR1 SEHNR and CDR2 FQNEAQ (reference sequence). This CDR3 reads CASSYLDYGREKLFF. DNA for the CDR3: TGTGCCAGCAGCTACCTGGACTACGGGAGGGAAAAACTGTTTTTT.

This clone was seen just once. The CDR3 loop is CASSYSPDLLYEQYF. The CDR3 region has the DNA TGTGCCAGCAGTTATTCGCCAGACTTACTCTACGAGCAGTACTTC. V usage is TRBV6-9 and J usage is TRBJ2-7, with no clear D. Germline values: CDR1 MNHGY, CDR2 SVAAGI. The CDR3 has 15 amino acids. Deletions cut 0 bases from V and 3 bases from J, with 12 bases between.

This chain links TRBV29-1 with TRBJ1-2, with 7 positions matching TRBD1. Per germline, CDR1 SQVTM and CDR2 ANQGSEA. V lost 2 bases, J lost 4 bases, and 4 bases stayed unmatched. This CDR3 has 13 residues. The CDR3 DNA sequence: TGCAGCGTTGAACAACAGGGGAGCTATGGCTACACCTTC. Translated, it gives CSVEQQGSYGYTF. Complete variable domain (other parts from reference TRBV29-1 and TRBJ1-2): SAVISQKPSRDICQRGTSLTIQCQVDSQVTMMFWYRQQPGQSLTLIATANQGSEATYESGFVIDKFPISRPNLTFSTLTVSNMSPEDSSIYLCSVEQQGSYGYTFGSGTRLTVV.

The CDR3 nucleotides are TGTGCCACTCAGGGGATAGCGGTACAAGAGACCCAGTACTTC. Translated: CATQGIAVQETQYF. This chain joins TRBV2 and TRBJ2-5, with D possibly called TRBD1 or TRBD2 (6 bases each). CDR3 length: 14 residues. Germline V CDR1 and CDR2: SNHLY, FYNNEI. Trimming removed 10 bases at V and 2 bases at J, with 17 bases between.

The gene calls are TRBV30 and TRBJ2-2, with 7 bases identical to TRBD2. V trimming: 4 bases; J trimming: 3 bases; junction bases outside the gene matches: 5. Germline assignment: CDR1 GTSNPN and CDR2 SVGIG (reference sequence). The CDR3 is 14 amino acids. For the CDR3, the DNA is TGTGCCTGGATCGGCGGGAGTTACACCGGGGAGCTGTTTTTT. Its translation is CAWIGGSYTGELFF. Based on the CDR3 plus reference TRBV30 and TRBJ2-2, the full variable domain is SQTIHQWPATLVQPVGSPLSLECTVEGTSNPNLYWYRQAAGRGLQLLFYSVGIGQISSEVPQNLSASRPQDRQFILSSKKLLLSDSGFYLCAWIGGSYTGELFFGEGSRLTVL.

This chain links TRBV30 with TRBJ2-7; 7 bases are a match to TRBD2. This CDR3 contains 13 residues. CDR1 and CDR2 from the germline V gene are GTSNPN and SVGIG (reference sequence). V was clipped by 2 bases and J by 0 bases; unmatched bases: 1. The CDR3 nucleotides read TGTGCCTGGAGTCTAGCGGTCTCCTACGAGCAGTACTTC. Protein: CAWSLAVSYEQYF.

The rearrangement joins TRBV15 to TRBJ2-2; no reliable D call. Germline CDR1 is LNHNV and CDR2 is YYDKDF (reference sequence). V lost 3 bases and J lost 4, with 9 bases in between. The CDR3 is made up of 14 amino acids. The CDR3 is CATSRTAATGELFF. Here the CDR3 DNA reads TGTGCCACCAGCAGGACGGCAGCCACCGGGGAGCTGTTTTTT.

The rearrangement uses TRBV15 and TRBJ2-3, with TRBD2 matching over 9 bases. Germline trimming cut 6 bases from V and 6 bases from J; bases unmatched to any gene: 7. The CDR3 is made up of 14 amino acids. Germline V gene data show CDR1 as LNHNV and CDR2 as YYDKDF (reference sequence). The CDR3 is CATSLAGAGDTQYF. The CDR3 DNA reads TGTGCCACCAGTTTAGCGGGAGCGGGGGATACGCAGTATTTT.

This chain joins TRBV7-6 and TRBJ1-1; D remains unclear. Germline-derived CDR1 and CDR2 are SGHVS and FNYEAQ. The CDR3 is 14 amino acids. The V end was cut by 7 bases, the J end by 1 base, with 13 bases between. The CDR3: CASTPWEGNTEAFF. The CDR3 DNA reads TGTGCCAGCACCCCCTGGGAGGGGAACACTGAAGCTTTCTTT.

V usage is TRBV6-5 and J usage is TRBJ1-2; D may be TRBD1 (6 bases). CDR3 length: 13 residues. CDR1 and CDR2 from the germline V gene are MNHEY and SVGAGI. V dropped 2 bases and J dropped 6 bases, with 10 bases sitting between them. The CDR3 coding sequence is TGTGCCAGCAGTTACGGGGCAGGGGATGGCTACACCTTC. This encodes CASSYGAGDGYTF.

The chain recombines TRBV5-1 with TRBJ2-4, with TRBD2 as a possible D gene (6 bases). CDR3 length: 14 residues. Trimming removed 4 bases at V and 2 bases at J, with 10 bases between. Germline CDR1 and CDR2: SGHRS and YFSETQ. The CDR3 DNA follows: TGCGCCAGCAGCCCCGGACTAACCAAAAACATTCAGTACTTC. This gives the protein CASSPGLTKNIQYF.

The gene calls are TRBV7-9 and TRBJ2-7, with a possible D match to TRBD2 (6 bases). The V gene lost 0 bases and the J gene lost 6 bases, with 12 bases spanning the gap. The V gene's germline CDR1 is SEHNR and CDR2 FQNEAQ (reference sequence). CDR3 length: 14 residues. CDR3 DNA: TGTGCCAGCAGCTTAGCGGGGGGTGGAGGCGAGCAGTACTTC. Translated: CASSLAGGGGEQYF.

The chain links TRBV27 to TRBJ1-6; 9 bases line up with TRBD1. V lost 3 bases, J lost 10 bases, and 7 bases stayed unmatched. The CDR3 contains 15 residues. Germline V gene lookup returns CDR1 MNHEY and CDR2 SMNVEV (reference sequence). This CDR3 is CASSLGDRVDSPLHF. The CDR3 nucleotides are TGTGCCAGCAGTTTGGGGGACAGGGTCGACTCACCCCTCCACTTT.

This clone came up once. CDR3 sequence reads: CASSLHWTGSDEQYF. The CDR3, as DNA: TGTGCCAGCAGCCTGCACTGGACAGGTTCGGACGAGCAGTACTTC. The V and J genes are TRBV7-2 and TRBJ2-7; 7 positions match TRBD1. Trimming at V came to 5 bases and at J to 5 bases, leaving 12 bases not matched to a gene. Germline values: CDR1 SGHTA, CDR2 FQGNSA. The CDR3 is made up of 15 amino acids.

A remark on this clone: Other DNA sequences in this specimen translate into the identical CDR3. The V and J genes are TRBV19 and TRBJ2-6; D tentatively reads TRBD1 or TRBD2 (5 bases each). The CDR3 sequence is 15 residues long. Germline-derived CDR1 and CDR2 are LNHDA and SQIVND (reference sequence). The germline V and J ends were trimmed by 2 bases and 4 bases, with 9 bases remaining between them. This CDR3 reads CASSIRGPGANVLTF. The CDR3 DNA follows: TGTGCCAGTAGTATAAGGGGACCAGGGGCCAACGTCCTGACTTTC. The entire variable domain, with the rest obtained from reference TRBV19 and TRBJ2-6, is as follows: DGGITQSPKYLFRKEGQNVTLSCEQNLNHDAMYWYRQDPGQGLRLIYYSQIVNDFQKGDIAEGYSVSREKKESFPLTVTSAQKNPTAFYLCASSIRGPGANVLTFGAGSRLTVL.

The gene calls are TRBV28 and TRBJ2-7; no definite D call. V lost 1 base and J 6 bases, leaving 7 bases between the germline ends. This CDR3 is built from 12 residues. Germline values: CDR1 MDHEN, CDR2 SYDVKM. As DNA, the CDR3 is TGTGCCAGCAGTTTATATTTCGGCGAGCAGTACTTC. Encoded protein: CASSLYFGEQYF.

V gene TRBV5-1 combines with J gene TRBJ1-4; tentative D call: TRBD1 (5 bases). The CDR3 runs to 14 residues. Trimming pared 4 bases from V and 5 bases from J, leaving 12 bases between. Germline V lookup: CDR1 SGHRS, CDR2 YFSETQ. The CDR3 protein is CASSPRQLNEKLFF. CDR3 nucleotide sequence: TGCGCCAGCAGCCCCCGACAGCTGAATGAAAAACTGTTTTTT.

This rearrangement joins TRBV6-5 to TRBJ2-7; TRBD1 matches at 7 bases. Losses at the gene ends were 6 bases for V and 4 bases for J; bases not matched to a gene: 6. This CDR3 is 13 amino acids long. Germline V gene sequence: CDR1 MNHEY, CDR2 SVGAGI. CDR3 loop: CASRSTGRYEQYF. As DNA, the CDR3 is TGTGCCAGCAGGTCGACAGGGCGGTACGAGCAGTACTTC.

This clone was seen just once. This CDR3 is also generated by other DNA sequences in the sample. This chain joins TRBV6-5 and TRBJ2-7; unclear D gene. CDR3 length: 11 residues. The germline V gene has CDR1 MNHEY and CDR2 SVGAGI. V lost 2 bases and J 5 bases, leaving 4 bases between the germline ends. The DNA of the CDR3 is TGTGCCAGCAGTTACGGTCACGAGCAGTACTTC. Its protein product is CASSYGHEQYF.

The chain has TRBV11-2 and TRBJ2-5; 8 bases agree with TRBD2. This CDR3 comprises 14 residues. V gave up 5 bases and J gave up 5 bases; unmatched junction bases: 7. Per the germline V gene, CDR1 is SGHAT and CDR2 is FQNNGV. CDR3 sequence reads: CASSLGLATETQYF. CDR3 in DNA: TGTGCCAGCAGCCTCGGACTAGCTACGGAGACCCAGTACTTC.

This clone has just one count. The V call is TRBV5-1, the J call TRBJ2-3; the match to TRBD2 covers 8 bases. Germline V CDR1 and CDR2: SGHRS, YFSETQ. This CDR3 has 14 amino acids. V shed 7 bases and J 2 bases; nucleotides not matched to a gene: 6. The CDR3 DNA reads as TGCGCCAGCGAACCGGGGGGGCTCACAGATACGCAGTATTTT. Encoded protein: CASEPGGLTDTQYF.

This clone was seen just once. This rearrangement joins TRBV5-1 to TRBJ2-3; TRBD2 aligns across 8 bases. The germline gives CDR1 SGHRS, CDR2 YFSETQ. Losses at the gene ends were 5 bases for V and 3 bases for J; bases not matched to a gene: 11. The CDR3 runs to 16 residues. CDR3 DNA sequence: TGCGCCAGCAGTCACCGACGGGGGGGCCCGACAGATACGCAGTATTTT. Protein product: CASSHRRGGPTDTQYF. Drawing the rest from reference TRBV5-1 and TRBJ2-3, the complete variable domain is KAGVTQTPRYLIKTRGQQVTLSCSPISGHRSVSWYQQTPGQGLQFLFEYFSETQRNKGNFPGRFSGRQFSNSRSEMNVSTLELGDSALYLCASSHRRGGPTDTQYFGPGTRLTVL.

V is TRBV10-3 and J is TRBJ1-1; D might be TRBD1 (6 bases). V lost 4 bases and J lost 4, with 13 bases in between. The CDR3 loop spans 14 amino acids. CDR1 is ENHRY, CDR2 SYGVKD, per germline. CDR3 protein: CAISAQGLGTEAFF. The CDR3, as DNA: TGTGCCATCAGTGCGCAGGGGCTGGGCACTGAAGCTTTCTTT.